This TCR beta chain was obtained from a study of CD8 T cells in ankylosing spondylitis. Study-level results: A TCR beta motif of eight highly homologous variants appeared characteristic of ankylosing spondylitis blood.

A note on this clonotype: As yet, its antigen is unknown.

The V and J ends lost 4 bases and 0 bases, in that order; junction bases with no gene match: 6. Germline lookup yields CDR1 DFQATT and CDR2 SNEGSKA (reference sequence). The CDR3 consists of 15 residues. MiXCR was run by TCRdb on the 5' RACE reads, yielding one entry per CDR3 protein. The profile shows roughly 440,000 distinct CDR3 sequences, more than 15% of them singletons. The genes are TRBV20-1 and TRBJ2-4, with 7 bases aligning to TRBD1. Sequences were obtained from blood, either unsorted or a sorted T cell fraction (not recorded which). The TCR sequence derives from a male donor with ankylosing spondylitis. CDR3 DNA sequence: TGCAGTGCTACCCGGGACAGTTTAGCCAAAAACATTCAGTACTTC. Residues: CSATRDSLAKNIQYF.